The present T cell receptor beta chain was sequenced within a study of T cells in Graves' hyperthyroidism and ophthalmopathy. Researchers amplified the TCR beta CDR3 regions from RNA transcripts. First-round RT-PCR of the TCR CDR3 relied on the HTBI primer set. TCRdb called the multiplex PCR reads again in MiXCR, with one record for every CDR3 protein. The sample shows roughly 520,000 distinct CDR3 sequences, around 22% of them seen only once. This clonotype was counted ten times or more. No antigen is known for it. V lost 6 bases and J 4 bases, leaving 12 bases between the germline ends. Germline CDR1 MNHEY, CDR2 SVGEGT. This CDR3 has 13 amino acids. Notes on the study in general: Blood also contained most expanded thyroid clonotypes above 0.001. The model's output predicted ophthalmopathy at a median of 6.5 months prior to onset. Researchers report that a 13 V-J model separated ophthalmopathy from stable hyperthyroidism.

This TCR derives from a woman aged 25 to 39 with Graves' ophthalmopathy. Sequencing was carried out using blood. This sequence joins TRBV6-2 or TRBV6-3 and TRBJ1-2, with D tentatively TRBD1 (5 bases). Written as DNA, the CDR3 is TGTGCCAGCAGCATCAGGGACGCCTATGGCTACACCTTC. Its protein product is CASSIRDAYGYTF.